This T cell receptor beta chain appears in the sequencing data of a study of T-cell memory formation after mild COVID-19. The CDR3 length is 12 residues. Germline CDR1 is SGHTA and CDR2 is FQGNSA. Each CDR3 protein is one row after TCRdb ran MiXCR on the 5' RACE reads. The table lists more than 350,000 distinct CDR3 sequences, 16% of them singletons. This clonotype turned up a few times. A junction boundary mismatches the germline segment, possibly from a read error. The receptor was derived from a man aged 18 to 29 who had mild COVID-19 (a few samples of this study predate the infection). Cell type and time point are not known. The chain couples TRBV7-2 to TRBJ2-3, with TRBD2 identical over 10 bases. Sequencing input: PBMCs or a T cell subset sorted from them (not recorded which). This CDR3 is CASSLAGAPGYF. DNA of the CDR3: TGTGCCAGCAGCCTAGCGGGGGCACCAGGGTATTTT.